A single sample gave rise to the 18 T cell receptor beta chains below, sequenced in a study of Graves' ophthalmopathy and Graves' hyperthyroidism listed by TCRdb under 2018. Sequencing took place on an Illumina HiSeq 2000. For repertoire sequencing, the TCR beta CDR3 regions were amplified from RNA transcripts. The first round was an RT-PCR using HTBI primers with the Qiagen OneStep RT-PCR kit, and this first round was followed by a second-round multiplex PCR, then size selection and purification. TCRdb applied fastp at Q25 and MiXCR to the public reads, then kept only in-frame beta chains. Each entry merges the rows of one CDR3 protein and shows their most common DNA and genes. The sample table holds about 220,000 distinct CDR3 sequences, of which roughly 21% were seen once. Of the sample, more than 35% falls within the top ten clones. The material sequenced was peripheral blood. These receptors came from a woman aged 45 to 65 with Graves' ophthalmopathy. Donor details come from another sample of the same person, matched by shared clones.

This clonotype was detected many times. The chain combines TRBV5-1 with TRBJ2-7; 7 bases line up with TRBD1. The CDR3 extends over 14 amino acids. Trimming cost V 2 bases and J 6 bases; bases outside gene matches: 8. Germline CDR1 SGHRS, CDR2 YFSETQ. DNA for the CDR3: TGCGCCAGCAGCTTACGGACAGGTGGAAGCGAGCAGTACTTC. Protein sequence: CASSLRTGGSEQYF.

This clonotype was seen repeatedly, ten times or more. The V gene is TRBV20-1, the J gene TRBJ2-2; TRBD2 is a possible D gene (6 bases). Germline V lookup: CDR1 DFQATT, CDR2 SNEGSKA (reference sequence). V was pared by 4 bases and J by 1 base, with 10 bases between. This CDR3 region has 14 residues. The CDR3 region is CSAIRELNTGELFF. The CDR3 DNA sequence: TGCAGTGCTATTCGGGAGCTGAACACCGGGGAGCTGTTTTTT.

At least ten counts were recorded for this clonotype. The chain combines TRBV28 with TRBJ1-2; 8 bases line up with TRBD1. Unmatched junction bases numbered 7, after V lost 6 bases and J lost 4 bases. This CDR3 is 14 amino acids long. Germline CDR1 MDHEN, CDR2 SYDVKM. The CDR3 DNA reads TGTGCCAGCAGACAGGGGGGGCAGATCTATGGCTACACCTTC. It translates to CASRQGGQIYGYTF.

This clonotype was counted a few times. A read error may explain this, as a much larger clone is one base away. Given the absence of the conserved phenylalanine or tryptophan at the CDR3 end, a read error is likely. The J gene is TRBJ1-1, the V gene TRBV2; D may be TRBD1 (5 bases). V dropped 6 bases and J dropped 2 bases, with 13 bases sitting between them. This CDR3 contains 14 residues. Germline V gene lookup returns CDR1 SNHLY and CDR2 FYNNEI. In DNA, the CDR3 is TGTGCCAGCAGCTTCGACAGCGTCAACACTGAAGCTTTCCTT. It specifies CASSFDSVNTEAFL.

V usage is TRBV10-3 and J usage is TRBJ2-7; D not resolved. V lost 0 bases, J lost 7 bases, and 13 bases lay in between. The CDR3 is 14 residues long. Germline lookup yields CDR1 ENHRY and CDR2 SYGVKD. CDR3 DNA: TGTGCCATCAGTGAGTCCATACAAAGTAGGGAGCAGTACTTC. Protein: CAISESIQSREQYF.

There are a few counts of this clonotype. A single base separates this from a much larger clone, so it may be a read error. Without the conserved terminal phenylalanine or tryptophan, this CDR3 likely stems from a read error. It is unclear where the CDR3 begins or ends on the DNA, so no DNA is shown, and the CDR3 is as TCRdb lists it. V is TRBV6-5 and J is TRBJ1-2; the table gives TRBD1 as D, unverified against the DNA. The CDR3 sequence runs 15 residues, both termini included. CDR1 is MNHEY, CDR2 SVGAGI, per germline. This chain's CDR3 is CASSYSMSGQGAPTL.

This clonotype occurred many times. The rearrangement joins TRBV12-3 or TRBV12-4 to TRBJ2-5; 7 nucleotides match TRBD1. J was trimmed by 4 bases and V by 3 bases; bases with no gene match: 8. There are 15 residues in the CDR3. The CDR3 nucleotides are TGTGCCAGCAGTTTTCCCAGGGGGAAGAGAGAGACCCAGTACTTC. This translates into CASSFPRGKRETQYF.

This clonotype was observed many times. The chain combines TRBV6-1 with TRBJ2-7, with 9 bases matching TRBD2. V lost 2 bases to trimming and J lost 6 bases; unmatched junction nucleotides: 5. Germline loops: CDR1 MNHNS, CDR2 SASEGT. This CDR3 is built from 14 residues. This chain's CDR3 is CASSELRLAAEQYF. The DNA for the CDR3 is TGTGCCAGCAGTGAACTGAGACTAGCGGCCGAGCAGTACTTC.

The chain has TRBV6-5 and TRBJ2-2; D may be TRBD2 (5 bases). The CDR3 length is 14 residues. Germline V gene lookup returns CDR1 MNHEY and CDR2 SVGAGI. The V end lost 8 bases, the J end lost 5 bases, and 15 bases lay between the germline ends. Here the CDR3 DNA reads TGTGCCAGCCGTTTAACTAGAGAGACCGGGGAGCTGTTTTTT. Translated: CASRLTRETGELFF.

In this sample, this clonotype turned up many times. The conserved phenylalanine or tryptophan normally closing the CDR3 is absent here, so this likely arose from a read error. This chain joins TRBV6-5 and TRBJ2-7, with 9 positions matching TRBD1. The CDR3 length is 14 residues. Losses at the gene ends were 2 bases for V and 5 bases for J; bases not matched to a gene: 4. CDR1 is MNHEY, CDR2 SVGAGI, per germline. The CDR3 spells CASSYTGGENEQYL. DNA for the CDR3: TGTGCCAGCAGTTACACAGGGGGCGAAAACGAGCAGTACCTC.

As to this clonotype: Lacking the conserved final phenylalanine or tryptophan, this CDR3 likely reflects a read error. The CDR3 sequence is CASSINTGDQPQHL. CDR3 coding DNA: TGCGCCAGCAGCATTAACACAGGGGACCAGCCCCAGCATCTT. The chain uses TRBV5-1 and TRBJ1-5, with 7 bases identical to TRBD1. CDR3 size: 14 residues. Germline V gene lookup returns CDR1 SGHRS and CDR2 YFSETQ. Trimming removed 4 bases from V and 7 bases from J; junction bases left unmatched: 8.

The J gene is TRBJ2-7, the V gene TRBV6-5; D may match TRBD1 or TRBD2 (5 bases each). This CDR3 comprises 16 residues. CDR1 and CDR2 (germline): MNHEY, SVGAGI. Trimming removed 0 bases from V and 2 bases from J, with 14 bases in between. The CDR3 reads CASSYSGDERTYEQYF. CDR3 DNA: TGTGCCAGCAGTTACTCGGGGGACGAGAGGACCTACGAGCAGTACTTC.

Ten or more counts support this clonotype. The rearrangement links TRBV20-1 to TRBJ1-6, with TRBD1 matching 7 bases. The CDR3 sequence is 15 residues long. V shed 5 bases and J 6 bases; nucleotides not matched to a gene: 10. Germline V gene data show CDR1 as DFQATT and CDR2 as SNEGSKA (reference sequence). CDR3 nucleotide sequence: TGCAGTGCTCGAGGAGACAGGGAGCGTAATTCACCCCTCCACTTT. Translation: CSARGDRERNSPLHF.

The chain combines TRBV11-2 with TRBJ2-7; TRBD2 matches at 10 bases. The germline V gene has CDR1 SGHAT and CDR2 FQNNGV. Losses at the gene ends were 1 base for V and 4 bases for J; bases not matched to a gene: 10. The CDR3 is 17 amino acids. The CDR3 DNA is TGTGCCAGCAGCTTAGGGAGCGGGAGGGCCTCTGGGTACGAGCAGTACTTC. This codes for CASSLGSGRASGYEQYF.

This clonotype was observed at least ten times. This chain links TRBV12-3 or TRBV12-4 with TRBJ2-5; tentatively, D is TRBD1 (6 bases). Between the trimmed V and J ends, which lost 6 bases and 5 bases, there was a span of 16 bases. The CDR3 loop spans 14 amino acids. In DNA, the CDR3 is TGTGCCAGCAGCCTCGACAGGATGAGCGAGACCCAGTACTTC. Its translation is CASSLDRMSETQYF.

This clonotype appeared many times. The chain recombines TRBV29-1 with TRBJ1-5; weak D call: TRBD1 (5 bases). The V and J ends lost 6 bases and 2 bases respectively, with 11 bases between them. The CDR3 is made up of 13 amino acids. Germline V CDR1 and CDR2: SQVTM, ANQGSEA. CDR3 residues: CSVGEGRNQPQHF. CDR3 nucleotide sequence: TGCAGCGTGGGAGAGGGGCGCAATCAGCCCCAGCATTTT.

Many counts were recorded for this clonotype. The V call is TRBV30, the J call TRBJ1-2, with 9 bases lining up with TRBD1. Per germline, CDR1 GTSNPN and CDR2 SVGIG (reference sequence). V dropped 5 bases and J dropped 10; count of bases not matched to a gene: 11. The CDR3 has 13 amino acids. The CDR3 reads CAWDSGTGMSYTF. The CDR3 nucleotides read TGTGCCTGGGACTCCGGGACAGGGATGTCCTACACCTTC. The whole variable domain, filled in from reference TRBV30 and TRBJ1-2, reads SQTIHQWPATLVQPVGSPLSLECTVEGTSNPNLYWYRQAAGRGLQLLFYSVGIGQISSEVPQNLSASRPQDRQFILSSKKLLLSDSGFYLCAWDSGTGMSYTFGSGTRLTVV.

This clonotype was observed many times. The chain recombines TRBV4-2 with TRBJ1-6; the D gene is possibly TRBD1 (5 bases). CDR1 LGHNA and CDR2 YNFKEQ come from the germline V gene. Trimming stripped 1 base from V and 10 bases from J, with 17 bases between. The CDR3 covers 16 residues. The CDR3 coding sequence is TGTGCCAGCAGCCAAGTCGTGACGGGGGACGGATCACCCCTCCACTTT. Translation: CASSQVVTGDGSPLHF.